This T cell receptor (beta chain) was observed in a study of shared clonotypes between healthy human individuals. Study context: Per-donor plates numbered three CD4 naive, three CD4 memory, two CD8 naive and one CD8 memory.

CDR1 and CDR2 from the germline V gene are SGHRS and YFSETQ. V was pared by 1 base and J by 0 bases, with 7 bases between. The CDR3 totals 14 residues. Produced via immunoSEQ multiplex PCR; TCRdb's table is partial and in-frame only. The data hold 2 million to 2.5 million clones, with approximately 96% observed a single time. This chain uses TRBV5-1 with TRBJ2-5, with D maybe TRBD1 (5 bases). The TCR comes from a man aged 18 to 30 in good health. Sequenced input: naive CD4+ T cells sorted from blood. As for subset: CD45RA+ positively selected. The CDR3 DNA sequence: TGCGCCAGCAGCTTGTCAGGGTACCAAGAGACCCAGTACTTC. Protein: CASSLSGYQETQYF.